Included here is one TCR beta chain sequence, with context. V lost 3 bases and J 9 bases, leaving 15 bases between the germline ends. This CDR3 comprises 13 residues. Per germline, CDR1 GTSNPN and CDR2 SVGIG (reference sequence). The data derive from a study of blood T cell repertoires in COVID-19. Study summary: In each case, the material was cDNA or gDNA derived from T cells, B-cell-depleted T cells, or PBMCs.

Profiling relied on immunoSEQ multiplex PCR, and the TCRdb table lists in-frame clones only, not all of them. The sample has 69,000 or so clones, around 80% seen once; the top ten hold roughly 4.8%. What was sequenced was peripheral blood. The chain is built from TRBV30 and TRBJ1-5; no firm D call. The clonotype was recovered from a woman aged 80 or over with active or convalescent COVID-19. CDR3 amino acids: CAWSAIYPGPQHF. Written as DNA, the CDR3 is TGTGCCTGGAGCGCTATATACCCGGGGCCCCAGCATTTT.